These T cell receptor beta chains were read from a single sample in a study of cytomegalovirus exposure and HLA in healthy donors. Assay used: immunoSEQ multiplex PCR; TCRdb lists only in-frame clones, some missing. Of around 140,000 clones detected, roughly 79% appear once; the ten largest clones hold roughly 1.9%. The sequencing input was PBMCs. The receptors come from a woman in her forties in good health and CMV-seronegative. Each CDR3 is given with its conserved first and last residue. A D gene is named only where the DNA matches it firmly. Clone sizes are given selectively: once, few, many, or a class where the clone is expanded.

j_call clone_size d_call v_call cdr3_nt cdr3_aa
TRBJ2-1 NA NA TRBV5-8 TGTGCCAGCAGCTTGGTCCAGACTGGATCCGTGCAGTTCTTC CASSLVQTGSVQFF
TRBJ2-1 NA NA TRBV7-6 TGTGCCAGCAGCTTAAACAGGGACAATGAGCAGTTCTTC CASSLNRDNEQFF
TRBJ1-1 NA TRBD1 TRBV14 TGTGCCAGCAGCCTTCGGACAGGATGGAACACTGAAGCTTTCTTT CASSLRTGWNTEAFF
TRBJ1-5 NA NA TRBV5-6 TGTGCCAGCAGCTTACTGGCAGGGGATCAGCCCCAGCATTTT CASSLLAGDQPQHF
TRBJ2-7 few NA TRBV11-3 TGTGCCAGCAGCTTAGGATTCGGAGGGGACAGCGACTTCGAGCAGTACTTC CASSLGFGGDSDFEQYF
TRBJ1-1 NA TRBD1 TRBV9 TGTGCCAGCAGCCACTACAGGGGTGAAGCTTTCTTT CASSHYRGEAFF
TRBJ2-1 NA TRBD2 TRBV5-6 TGTGCCAGCAGCTTGGGACTAGCGGGAGTTTATTATGAGCAGTTCTTC CASSLGLAGVYYEQFF
TRBJ1-2 NA TRBD1 TRBV27 TGTGCCAGCGGACAGGTGTCTAACTATGGCTACACCTTC CASGQVSNYGYTF
TRBJ1-2 NA TRBD1 TRBV25-1 TGTGCCAGCAGCCTCGACGACAGGGGGCGAGGCTACACCTTC CASSLDDRGRGYTF
TRBJ1-4 NA TRBD1 TRBV28 TGTGCCAGCAGCGGGACCGGGACAGGGATTGATCCGTTTAATGAAAAACTGTTTTTT CASSGTGTGIDPFNEKLFF
TRBJ2-1 NA TRBD1 TRBV27 TGTGCCAGCACATCCGGGACAGGGGGCGGCAATGAGCAGTTCTTC CASTSGTGGGNEQFF
TRBJ2-7 NA NA TRBV28 TGTGCCAGCAGAAAAGAAGGGGGATACACCTACGAGCAGTACTTC CASRKEGGYTYEQYF
TRBJ2-7 once NA TRBV5-1 TGCGCCAGCAGTTCCTCACCCGACAGGCTCTCCTACGAGCAGTACTTC CASSSSPDRLSYEQYF
TRBJ2-7 few NA TRBV27 TGTGCCAGCAGTTCCAGTGAAGAGCAGTACTTC CASSSSEEQYF
TRBJ2-7 NA TRBD1 TRBV25-1 TGTGCCAGCCCCCATTATGATATACACAGGGGACCGTACGAGCAGTACTTC CASPHYDIHRGPYEQYF
TRBJ1-4 NA NA TRBV5-1 TGCGCCAGTAGTCGGGGAGGTTCTAATGAAAAACTGTTTTTT CASSRGGSNEKLFF
TRBJ2-1 NA TRBD1 TRBV18 TGTGCCAGCTCACCCGGCCAGGGGGCTCAAGAGCAGTTCTTC CASSPGQGAQEQFF
TRBJ2-2 NA TRBD2 TRBV28 TGTGCCAGCAGTTTACTAGCGGGATTCACCGGGGAGCTGTTTTTT CASSLLAGFTGELFF
TRBJ2-7 NA NA TRBV7-5 TGTGCCAGAAGCTTCTTTAGTTCCCGGACTAGTCGGTACGAGCAGTACTTC CARSFFSSRTSRYEQYF
TRBJ2-5 NA TRBD2 TRBV10-1 TGCGCCAGCTCTAGGGGGACGGCGGGAGGTCAAGAGACCCAGTACTTC CASSRGTAGGQETQYF
TRBJ1-3 NA NA TRBV10-3 TGTGCCATCAGTGAGTCCCGGGTCGCAGTCTCTGGAAACACCATATATTTT CAISESRVAVSGNTIYF
TRBJ2-3 few TRBD1 TRBV2 TGTGCCAGCGCAGGGGGCTCAGCAGATACGCAGTATTTT CASAGGSADTQYF
TRBJ2-3 once NA TRBV7-2 TGTGCCAGCAGCTTAGCCTATAGATCCCCACCGCAGTATTTT CASSLAYRSPPQYF
TRBJ1-1 NA NA TRBV9 TGTGCCAGCAGCGTAGAGGCCCGACAGAGAGCTGAAGCTTTCTTT CASSVEARQRAEAFF
TRBJ1-5 NA NA TRBV4-1 TGCGCCAGCAGCCAAGATTTAGAGCAGCCCCAGCATTTT CASSQDLEQPQHF
TRBJ1-5 NA TRBD1 TRBV7-2 TGTGCCAGCAGCTCCGGGACAGGCGATAATAGCAATCAGCCCCAGCATTTT CASSSGTGDNSNQPQHF
TRBJ2-1 NA NA TRBV6-1 TGTGCCAGCACCCCTAATTTTTCGAGGGATGAGCAGTTCTTC CASTPNFSRDEQFF
TRBJ1-4 NA NA TRBV11-1 TGTGCCAGCGGACCGAAAGGGGCAACTAATGAAAAACTGTTTTTT CASGPKGATNEKLFF
TRBJ2-1 NA TRBD1 TRBV27 TGTGCCAGCAGTTTCCGCCGGGACAGCTTTCACAATGAGCAGTTCTTC CASSFRRDSFHNEQFF
TRBJ1-1 NA NA TRBV28 TGTGCCAGCAGTTTATCCCTAGGGGGTCATAAAGCTTTCTTT CASSLSLGGHKAFF
TRBJ1-6 NA NA TRBV27 TGTGCCAGCAGTTTACCAGGGGTCGGCAATTCACCCCTCCACTTT CASSLPGVGNSPLHF
TRBJ1-6 NA NA TRBV7-6 TGTGCCAGCAGTGCCTCCGGGGGATTTAAGTCACCCCTCCACTTT CASSASGGFKSPLHF
TRBJ2-7 NA TRBD1 TRBV6-6 TGTGCCAGCACCCCGGAGACAGGGGGTCACGAGCAGTACTTC CASTPETGGHEQYF
TRBJ1-1 NA NA TRBV4-3 TGCGCCAGCAGCCGATTTCAGGGGGAAGCTTTCTTT CASSRFQGEAFF
TRBJ2-1 NA TRBD2 TRBV28 TGTGCCAGCAGTTTATTTGAGACTAGCGTTGCTGAGCAGTTCTTC CASSLFETSVAEQFF
TRBJ1-5 NA NA TRBV19 TGTGCCAGTAGTACCTCAGGGGTTCAGCCCCAGCATTTT CASSTSGVQPQHF
TRBJ1-5 NA NA TRBV7-2 TGTGCCAGCAGCTTATATTTTTCGGGGATGGATCAGCCCCAGCATTTT CASSLYFSGMDQPQHF
TRBJ2-7 NA NA TRBV5-3 TGTGCCAGAAGCTCGCGGACAGAATCAACTAGCTCCTACGAGCAGTACTTC CARSSRTESTSSYEQYF
TRBJ2-1 NA TRBD1 TRBV29-1 TGCAGCGTTGTGGAGTGGGGACAGGGGGCAGATGAGCAGTTCTTC CSVVEWGQGADEQFF
TRBJ2-3 NA TRBD2 TRBV4-3 TGCGCCAGCAGCCAAAATCTAGCGGGACCAGATACGCAGTATTTT CASSQNLAGPDTQYF
TRBJ2-7 NA NA TRBV5-6 TGTGCCAGCAGCGGGATAAACCGCGCGACAGAGGCCTACGAGCAGTACTTC CASSGINRATEAYEQYF
TRBJ1-6 few NA TRBV27 TGTGCCAGCAGTTTACAGAACAGACCGAATTCACCCCTCCACTTT CASSLQNRPNSPLHF
TRBJ2-7 NA TRBD2 TRBV13 TGTGCCAGCAGCCGTAGCGGGGACCTCTACGAGCAGTACTTC CASSRSGDLYEQYF
TRBJ2-1 once TRBD2 TRBV5-1 TGCGCCAGCAGCATACAGACTAGCGGGAGCAATGAGCAGTTCTTC CASSIQTSGSNEQFF
TRBJ1-5 NA TRBD1 TRBV9 TGTGCCAGCAGCCCAGTTGGGACAGGGACCTATAGCAATCAGCCCCAGCATTTT CASSPVGTGTYSNQPQHF
TRBJ2-2 NA TRBD2 TRBV9 TGTGCCAGCAGCGCAGGACTAGCGGCTGGCGGGGAGCTGTTTTTT CASSAGLAAGGELFF
TRBJ2-1 NA TRBD2 TRBV25-1 TGTGCCAGCAGTGAAAGGGCTAGCGGGAGGGATCAGTTCTTC CASSERASGRDQFF
TRBJ2-5 NA NA TRBV2 TGTGCCAGCAGTGACGGGAGCTATCAAGAGACCCAGTACTTC CASSDGSYQETQYF
TRBJ1-1 NA TRBD1 TRBV29-1 TGCAGCGTTGAACCAAGACAGGGGACGGCTTTCTTT CSVEPRQGTAFF
TRBJ2-7 NA TRBD1 TRBV5-1 TGCGCCAGCAGCTCTGACAGGGACGAGCAGTACTTC CASSSDRDEQYF
TRBJ2-5 NA TRBD2 TRBV14 TGTGCCAGCAGTCACGTCGTCGGGAGGGGCCAAGAGACCCAGTACTTC CASSHVVGRGQETQYF
TRBJ2-7 NA NA TRBV5-1 TGCGCCAGCAGCTTTAACTACGAGCAGTACTTC CASSFNYEQYF
TRBJ1-6 NA NA TRBV5-4 TGTGCCAGCAGCTTGGACAGATATAATTCACCCCTCCACTTT CASSLDRYNSPLHF